This T cell receptor (beta chain) emerged from a study of T cell repertoires in cytomegalovirus infection. Study-wide background: Through public TCR beta signatures, both CMV infection and matching HLA type were indicated. Study outcomes and limitations: HLA-C-restricted CMV clonotypes gave the most frequent clonotype in two of eight donors. Identification of carriers of CMV plus the relevant HLA was performed using cumulative public TCR beta family frequency.

Worth noting for this clonotype: The antigen remains undetermined.

MiXCR, applied by TCRdb to the reads, yields one record per CDR3 protein. Among about 740,000 distinct CDR3 sequences listed, approximately 34% were seen once. V was cut by 1 base and J by 0 bases, with 8 bases left in between. This CDR3 is built from 15 residues. The chain is built from TRBV12-3 or TRBV12-4 and TRBJ2-3, with D maybe TRBD1 (5 bases). This TCR was recovered from a human donor in good health (CMV status not recorded). Some clones in this sample may be carry-over from other donors' samples. The specimen sequenced was PBMCs. The CDR3 DNA follows: TGTGCCAGCAGTTTAGACAGGCCGAGCACAGATACGCAGTATTTT. It encodes CASSLDRPSTDTQYF.